This passage covers 5 T cell receptor beta chains from one sample sequenced in a study of Ad26.COV2.S vaccination and SARS-CoV-2 variants. Measured with immunoSEQ multiplex PCR; TCRdb has only the in-frame clones, and not every one. The sample has about 350,000 clones, around 92% seen once. The sequencing here drew on peripheral blood, taken after recovery from COVID-19. Receptors originate from a human donor who had recovered from COVID-19.

The V and J genes are TRBV7-2 and TRBJ2-1, with 10 bases matching TRBD2. CDR1 and CDR2 from the germline V gene are SGHTA and FQGNSA. The CDR3 extends over 16 amino acids. The junction had 10 bases not matched to a gene; V was cut back by 5 bases and J by 6 bases. CDR3 amino acids: CASSLGERGGRNEQFF. In DNA form, the CDR3 reads TGTGCCAGCAGCCTGGGAGAGCGGGGGGGCCGCAATGAGCAGTTCTTC.

The gene calls are TRBV11-2 and TRBJ2-1; no firm D call. CDR1 is SGHAT and CDR2 is FQNNGV in the germline V gene. This CDR3 comprises 17 residues. V lost 1 base, J lost 0 bases, and 13 bases lay in between. The CDR3 DNA reads TGTGCCAGCAGCTTAGGAGCTCGAGCAGTCTCCTACAATGAGCAGTTCTTC. Translating it yields CASSLGARAVSYNEQFF. Based on the CDR3 plus reference TRBV11-2 and TRBJ2-1, the full variable domain is EAGVAQSPRYKIIEKRQSVAFWCNPISGHATLYWYQQILGQGPKLLIQFQNNGVVDDSQLPKDRFSAERLKGVDSTLKIQPAKLEDSAVYLCASSLGARAVSYNEQFFGPGTRLTVL.

This clone was recorded only once. The V gene is TRBV3-1 (or the pseudogene TRBV3-2), the J gene TRBJ2-2, with 10 bases fitting TRBD2. Germline CDR1 is LGHDT and CDR2 is YNNKEL (reference sequence). V lost 0 bases and J lost 6; bases outside the gene matches: 7. The CDR3 covers 17 residues. CDR3 sequence: CASSQEGAGGPAGELFF. CDR3 DNA: TGTGCCAGCAGCCAAGAGGGAGCGGGGGGGCCGGCCGGGGAGCTGTTTTTT.

CDR3 protein: CASSRERGDSYEQYF. CDR3 bases: TGTGCCAGCTCCAGGGAGCGGGGGGACTCCTACGAGCAGTACTTC. V and J are TRBV9 and TRBJ2-7; TRBD2 agrees at 9 bases. Per the germline V gene, CDR1 is SGDLS and CDR2 is YYNGEE. With V trimmed by 7 bases and J by 0 bases, 8 bases remained unmatched. The CDR3 is 15 residues long.

V is TRBV2 and J is TRBJ1-5; perhaps TRBD1 as D (5 bases). Germline values: CDR1 SNHLY, CDR2 FYNNEI. This CDR3 is 13 amino acids long. The V end was cut by 4 bases, the J end by 2 bases, with 6 bases between. In nucleotides, the CDR3 is TGTGCCAGCAGTGTAGGGGGCAATCAGCCCCAGCATTTT. This translates into CASSVGGNQPQHF.